Listed below are T cell receptor beta chains from one sample, sequenced in a study of PD-L1 blockade in urothelial cancer. Produced via immunoSEQ multiplex PCR; TCRdb's table is partial and in-frame only. The sample carries some 71,000 clones, more than 75% recorded once. Source: PBMCs, taken around atezolizumab (anti-PD-L1) treatment. Receptors originate from a man between 60 and 70 years old with urothelial cancer. Both conserved end residues are part of each CDR3. The D gene is left open where the match is weak. Clone size is given for some rows only: seen once, a few or many times, or a class if the clone is expanded.

d_call	clone_size	j_call	cdr3_length	v_call	cdr3_nt	cdr3_aa
TRBD1	-	TRBJ1-2	16	TRBV11-2	TGTGCCAGCAGCTTAAACCCGGGACAGAGTAACTATGGCTACACCTTC	CASSLNPGQSNYGYTF
-	once	TRBJ1-1	15	TRBV28	TGTGCCAGCAGTGGGCACAGGGCGGGGGGCACTGAAGCTTTCTTT	CASSGHRAGGTEAFF
TRBD1	-	TRBJ1-6	15	TRBV30	TGTGCCTGGAGGAACAGGGGGCTGGATAATTCACCCCTCCACTTT	CAWRNRGLDNSPLHF
TRBD1	-	TRBJ2-1	14	TRBV7-2	TGTGCCAGCGTACAGGACAGGAGCTACAATGAGCAGTTCTTC	CASVQDRSYNEQFF
-	-	TRBJ2-1	14	TRBV7-7	TGTGCTAGCAGCCCAAGCTTAACCTACAATGAGCAGTTCTTC	CASSPSLTYNEQFF
-	-	TRBJ2-2	14	TRBV2	TGTGCCAGCACGTGGAGTGGGAACACCGGGGAGCTGTTTTTT	CASTWSGNTGELFF
-	-	TRBJ2-1	14	TRBV9	TGTGCCAGCAGCGTAGTGGTGGCCTCCAATGAGCAGTTCTTC	CASSVVVASNEQFF
TRBD2	-	TRBJ2-2	15	TRBV6-6	TGTGCCAGCAGTACGGGGGGGCTAGCGTCAGGGGAGCTGTTTTTT	CASSTGGLASGELFF
TRBD2	-	TRBJ2-5	13	TRBV19	TGTGCCAGTAGTGCCGGGGACTACAGGACCCAGTACTTC	CASSAGDYRTQYF
-	-	TRBJ1-2	13	TRBV7-8	TGTGCCAGCAGCTTCGGAGCAGAGTATGGCTACACCTTC	CASSFGAEYGYTF
-	-	TRBJ2-5	13	TRBV7-9	TGTGCCAGCAGCTTAGTGTCTGTCGGGACCCAGTACTTC	CASSLVSVGTQYF
TRBD1	-	TRBJ1-1	13	TRBV6-1	TGTGCCAGCAGACAGGGGCAATGGGCTGAAGCTTTCTTT	CASRQGQWAEAFF
TRBD1	-	TRBJ2-1	15	TRBV27	TGTGCCAGCAGTAACGGGACAGGGATATACAATGAGCAGTTCTTC	CASSNGTGIYNEQFF
-	-	TRBJ1-1	13	TRBV10-1	TGCGCCAGCAGCGAGGACAGGAACACTGAAGCTTTCTTT	CASSEDRNTEAFF
-	-	TRBJ2-2	12	TRBV30	TGTGCCTGGAGGGAGTCCGCCGGGGAGCTGTTTTTT	CAWRESAGELFF
TRBD1	-	TRBJ2-7	14	TRBV5-6	TGTGCCAGCAACTCACAGGGGGCGGGCTACGAGCAGTACTTC	CASNSQGAGYEQYF
TRBD1	-	TRBJ2-3	15	TRBV6-1	TGTGCCAGCAGTCTGACAGGGGCGGGTCCAGATACGCAGTATTTT	CASSLTGAGPDTQYF
-	few	TRBJ1-2	14	TRBV11-2	TGTGCCAGCAGCAACCGGGACAATTTGGATGGCTACACCTTC	CASSNRDNLDGYTF
-	-	TRBJ1-2	13	TRBV19	TGTGCCAGTAGTATAGATCGGTCGGGTGGCTACACCTTC	CASSIDRSGGYTF
-	-	TRBJ1-1	14	TRBV9	TGTGCCAGCAGCCCCGGGGGGGTGAACACTGAAGCTTTCTTT	CASSPGGVNTEAFF
-	-	TRBJ1-2	13	TRBV6-5	TGTGCCAGCAGTCCCGGGTCGGCCTATGGCTACACCTTC	CASSPGSAYGYTF
-	-	TRBJ2-3	15	TRBV5-4	TGTGCCAGCAGACCAGACAGTTCTAGCACAGATACGCAGTATTTT	CASRPDSSSTDTQYF
TRBD1	-	TRBJ2-2	15	TRBV6-5	TGTGCCAGCAGTTACTCGAAGGACAGGACCGGGGAGCTGTTTTTT	CASSYSKDRTGELFF
-	-	TRBJ2-5	15	TRBV15	TGTGCCACCAGCAGAGATCAGGGGTTTCAAGAGACCCAGTACTTC	CATSRDQGFQETQYF
-	-	TRBJ1-5	14	TRBV18	TGTGCCAGCTCCGAGAACCTTAGCAATCAGCCCCAGCATTTT	CASSENLSNQPQHF
-	-	TRBJ1-3	14	TRBV6-5	TGTGCCAGCAAGCGGGGCCCCTCTGGAAACACCATATATTTT	CASKRGPSGNTIYF
-	-	TRBJ1-3	14	TRBV7-2	TGTGCCAGCAGCTTAGTATTGGTCGGGAACACCATATATTTT	CASSLVLVGNTIYF
-	-	TRBJ2-2	16	TRBV5-1	TGCGCCAGCACCGCCACCCCAGGGGCTCGGACCGGGGAGCTGTTTTTT	CASTATPGARTGELFF
-	-	TRBJ1-5	13	TRBV7-3	TGTGCCAGCAGATGCAGGGACAATCAGCCCCAGCATTTT	CASRCRDNQPQHF
-	-	TRBJ2-7	15	TRBV5-1	TGCGCCAGCAGCTTGTACGGAGGAGGTTGGAACGAGCAGTACTTC	CASSLYGGGWNEQYF
TRBD1	-	TRBJ1-5	16	TRBV6-6	TGTGCCAGCAGTACCGACAGGGTCGAGAGCAATCAGCCCCAGCATTTT	CASSTDRVESNQPQHF
-	-	TRBJ2-1	16	TRBV6-1	TGTGCCAGCAGTGATGAGGGGCGGGGGCCCTACAATGAGCAGTTCTTC	CASSDEGRGPYNEQFF
-	-	TRBJ2-1	14	TRBV7-6	TGTGCCAGCAGCTTAGCGGAGGGGATCGATGAGCAGTTCTTC	CASSLAEGIDEQFF
-	medium-sized	TRBJ2-7	13	TRBV7-8	TGTGCCAGCAGCCCAGATCTCACCTACGAGCAGTACTTC	CASSPDLTYEQYF
-	-	TRBJ1-6	17	TRBV4-1	TGCGCCAGCAGCCAAGAAAACAGGAGGGGTGTGAATTCACCCCTCCACTTT	CASSQENRRGVNSPLHF
-	-	TRBJ2-3	15	TRBV30	TGTGCCTGGAGCACCGGGTCTTCTAGCACAGATACGCAGTATTTT	CAWSTGSSSTDTQYF
-	-	TRBJ1-1	14	TRBV2	TGTGCCAGCAGTGAGCTCACAATTAACACTGAAGCTTTCTTT	CASSELTINTEAFF
-	-	TRBJ1-2	15	TRBV7-2	TGTGCCAGCAGCTTAGTAGGAGGTTTTAACTATGGCTACACCTTC	CASSLVGGFNYGYTF
TRBD2	-	TRBJ2-3	18	TRBV28	TGTGCCAGCAGTTTATCCCCCCAACTAGCGGCGGGCACAGATACGCAGTATTTT	CASSLSPQLAAGTDTQYF
TRBD2	-	TRBJ2-1	15	TRBV11-2	TGTGCCAGCAGCTTAATCGGGGGGTCGTACAATGAGCAGTTCTTC	CASSLIGGSYNEQFF
-	-	TRBJ1-2	14	TRBV27	TGTGCCAGCAGTTTATCGCCGGCTAACTATGGCTACACCTTC	CASSLSPANYGYTF
TRBD1	-	TRBJ1-2	17	TRBV4-2	TGTGCCAGCAGCCAAGATTCCCCCCTCACAGGGGCTGCAAGCTACACCTTC	CASSQDSPLTGAASYTF
-	-	TRBJ2-2	15	TRBV5-1	TGCGCCAGCAGCTTCGACAGACCGAACACCGGGGAGCTGTTTTTT	CASSFDRPNTGELFF
-	once	TRBJ1-6	14	TRBV18	TGTGCCAGCTCACTCAAGGAGATGAGTTCACCCCTCCACTTT	CASSLKEMSSPLHF
-	-	TRBJ1-2	13	TRBV4-3	TGCGCCAGCAGCCAAACCCCGGGACTTGGCTACACCTTC	CASSQTPGLGYTF
-	few	TRBJ1-6	14	TRBV4-3	TGCGCCAGCAGCCAGGGGAGAGGGAATTCACCCCTCCACTTT	CASSQGRGNSPLHF
TRBD2	-	TRBJ2-3	15	TRBV7-9	TGTGCCAGCATTCGACAGCGGGGGGGCATAGATACGCAGTATTTT	CASIRQRGGIDTQYF
TRBD2	-	TRBJ2-7	13	TRBV18	TGTGCCAGCTCACCCCCCGGGGGGTACGAGCAGTACTTC	CASSPPGGYEQYF
TRBD2	-	TRBJ2-7	15	TRBV11-1	TGTGCCAGCAGCCCCACCGGGACTAGCGGCTACGAGCAGTACTTC	CASSPTGTSGYEQYF
-	-	TRBJ2-3	15	TRBV18	TGTGCCAGCTCACCCGAGATTCGGGGCACAGATACGCAGTATTTT	CASSPEIRGTDTQYF